This TCR beta chain was observed in a study of blood T cell repertoires in COVID-19. On the study more broadly: Acute and convalescent COVID-19 samples came from the United States, Italy and Spain. In each case, the material was cDNA or gDNA derived from T cells, B-cell-depleted T cells, or PBMCs.

Authors' processing steps: By means of reference gene primer amplification, nucleated cell counts were estimated. Clones were read by immunoSEQ multiplex PCR, and TCRdb kept only the in-frame ones, dropping some. V and J calls and clone size follow that table, whereas D and trimming were derived from the DNA. Here the sample spans around 80,000 clones, around three quarters being singletons. Germline lookup yields CDR1 SGHNT and CDR2 YENEEA. Trimming removed 5 bases at V and 11 bases at J, with 16 bases between. The CDR3 is made up of 14 amino acids. Specimen: peripheral blood. The chain is built from TRBV11-3 and TRBJ1-6; D may be TRBD1 (6 bases). The receptor's source is a woman older than 75 with active or convalescent COVID-19. The DNA of the CDR3 is TGTGCCAGCAGCCCCGGGACAAAGGGCGCACCCCTCCACTTT. Amino acid sequence: CASSPGTKGAPLHF.